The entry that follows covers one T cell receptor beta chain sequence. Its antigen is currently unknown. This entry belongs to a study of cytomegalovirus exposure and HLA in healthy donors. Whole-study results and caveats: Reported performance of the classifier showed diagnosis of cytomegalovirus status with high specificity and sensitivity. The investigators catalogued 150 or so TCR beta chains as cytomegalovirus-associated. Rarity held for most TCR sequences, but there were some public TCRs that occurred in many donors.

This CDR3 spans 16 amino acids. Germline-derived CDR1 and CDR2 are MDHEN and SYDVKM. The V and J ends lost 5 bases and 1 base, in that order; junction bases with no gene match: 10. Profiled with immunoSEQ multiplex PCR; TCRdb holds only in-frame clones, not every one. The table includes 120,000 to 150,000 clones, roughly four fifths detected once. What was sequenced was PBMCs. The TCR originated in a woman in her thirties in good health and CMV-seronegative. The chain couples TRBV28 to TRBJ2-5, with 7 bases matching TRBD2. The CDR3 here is CASSLRPGLGQETQYF. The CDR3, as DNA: TGTGCCAGCAGTCTACGCCCCGGACTAGGCCAAGAGACCCAGTACTTC.